The present T cell receptor beta chain was sequenced within a study of shared clonotypes between healthy human individuals. V lost 0 bases and J lost 2, with 7 bases in between. The CDR3 contains 14 residues. Germline assignment: CDR1 GTSNPN and CDR2 SVGIG (reference sequence). The assay ran at deep level. Several immunoSEQ 96-well plates shared each subset's DNA, each plate a replicate. PCR replicates performed on unsorted PBMC used approximately 310 ng DNA, 25,000 to 35,000 T cell genomes. Methods used by the authors: For the immunoSEQ data, sequences were junction-only without quality scores, so filtering differed. Generated by immunoSEQ multiplex PCR, the TCRdb table keeps only in-frame clones and is missing some. That table gives V, J and clone size, and the DNA gave D and trimming. This sample has about 490,000 clones, with around 73% found just once.

The specimen sequenced was PBMCs. The chain uses TRBV30 and TRBJ2-2; D gene uncertain. The receptor's source is a woman aged 40 to 50 in good health. Some clones in this sample may be carry-over from other donors' samples. The CDR3 here is CAWSVLVNTGELFF. Written as DNA, the CDR3 is TGTGCCTGGAGTGTACTTGTCAACACCGGGGAGCTGTTTTTT.